This T cell receptor (beta chain) was obtained from a study of PD-1 blockade in classical Hodgkin lymphoma. For the study at large: With a 2-week interval, patients received intravenous nivolumab at 3 mg/kg. Study-level results: Newly diagnosed and completely responding patients shared comparable baseline diversity.

Clones were sequenced by immunoSEQ multiplex PCR, and TCRdb holds only the in-frame ones, with some missing. The sample holds approximately 100,000 clones; roughly 92% are singletons and the top ten take roughly 3%. A word on this clone: Its specificity is not known.

All patients experienced relapse after autologous stem cell transplantation, and brentuximab vedotin exposure was variable. CDR1 MDHEN and CDR2 SYDVKM come from the germline V gene. Trimming took off 8 bases at V and 7 bases at J, with 18 bases between the two ends. The CDR3 consists of 14 residues. This TCR derives from a human donor with classical Hodgkin lymphoma. The J gene is TRBJ1-3, the V gene TRBV28; tentatively, D is TRBD1 (5 bases). The sequences come from peripheral blood mononuclear cells (PBMCs), collected at baseline. The CDR3 sequence: CASQHSQGPNTIYF. CDR3 sequence (DNA): TGTGCCAGCCAGCACAGCCAGGGTCCCAACACCATATATTTT.